These 7 T cell receptor beta chains were sequenced from one sample in a study of CD8 T cells in Susac syndrome. The authors reverse transcribed roughly 0.5 to 1 ug RNA with random hexamers. MiXCR, run by TCRdb on the immunoSEQ multiplex PCR reads, gives a single entry per CDR3 protein. The sample holds 150,000 to 200,000 distinct CDR3 sequences, approximately 95% seen once. The specimen sequenced was CD8+ T cells from PBMCs. Every receptor here comes from a human donor with multiple sclerosis.

This chain connects TRBV29-1 to TRBJ2-3; 10 bases are shared with TRBD1. CDR3 length equals 16 residues. The germline V gene has CDR1 SQVTM and CDR2 ANQGSEA. Trimming took 0 bases from V and 8 from J; bases not matched to a gene: 11. The CDR3 region has the DNA TGCAGCGTTGAAGACAACCGGGACAGGGGACATCCTACGCAGTATTTT. Its protein product is CSVEDNRDRGHPTQYF.

The rearrangement links TRBV27 to TRBJ2-7, with 9 bases aligning to TRBD2. The CDR3 extends over 14 amino acids. The germline gives CDR1 MNHEY, CDR2 SMNVEV (reference sequence). The V gene end was trimmed by 8 bases and the J gene end by 3 bases; junction bases not matched to a gene: 8. CDR3 loop: CASRIAGANYEQYF. The CDR3 bases are TGTGCCAGCCGAATAGCGGGGGCCAACTACGAGCAGTACTTC.

This chain joins TRBV24-1 and TRBJ2-1; D remains ambiguous. Deletions cut 7 bases from V and 8 bases from J, with 5 bases between. The CDR3 is made up of 10 amino acids. From germline, CDR1 is KGHDR and CDR2 SFDVKD. This CDR3 is CATSPHEQFF. CDR3 bases: TGTGCCACCAGCCCCCATGAGCAGTTCTTC.

The chain carries TRBV11-2 and TRBJ2-1; D gene unclear. Germline loops: CDR1 SGHAT, CDR2 FQNNGV. The CDR3 has 12 residues. Trimming stripped 3 bases from V and 9 bases from J, with 9 bases between. CDR3: CASSLQVGEQFF. In DNA, the CDR3 is TGTGCCAGCAGCTTGCAGGTAGGTGAGCAGTTCTTC.

The count of this clonotype is one. The DNA for the CDR3 is TGTGCCAGCAGTACCTCCGGACTAGCGGGGGGTCCGAGGTACATTCAGTACTTC. As protein: CASSTSGLAGGPRYIQYF. The V call is TRBV12-3 or TRBV12-4, the J call TRBJ2-4, with 14 nucleotides matching TRBD2. The CDR3 is made up of 18 amino acids. V lost 5 bases to trimming and J lost 8 bases; unmatched junction nucleotides: 14.

The rearrangement joins TRBV20-1 to TRBJ1-1; D gene unclear. CDR3 length: 13 residues. V was trimmed by 6 bases and J by 1 base, leaving 12 bases between them. Germline assignment: CDR1 DFQATT and CDR2 SNEGSKA (reference sequence). The chain's CDR3 is CSAKGLSNTEAFF. In nucleotides, the CDR3 is TGCAGTGCCAAGGGCCTTTCGAACACTGAAGCTTTCTTT.

The chain is built from TRBV7-2 and TRBJ2-7; D not certain. The CDR3 is 15 residues long. The germline V gene has CDR1 SGHTA and CDR2 FQGNSA. V was cut by 5 bases and J by 2 bases, with 16 bases left in between. CDR3 amino acids: CASSQGIGGTYEQYF. The CDR3 coding sequence is TGTGCCAGCAGCCAAGGAATCGGCGGTACCTACGAGCAGTACTTC.